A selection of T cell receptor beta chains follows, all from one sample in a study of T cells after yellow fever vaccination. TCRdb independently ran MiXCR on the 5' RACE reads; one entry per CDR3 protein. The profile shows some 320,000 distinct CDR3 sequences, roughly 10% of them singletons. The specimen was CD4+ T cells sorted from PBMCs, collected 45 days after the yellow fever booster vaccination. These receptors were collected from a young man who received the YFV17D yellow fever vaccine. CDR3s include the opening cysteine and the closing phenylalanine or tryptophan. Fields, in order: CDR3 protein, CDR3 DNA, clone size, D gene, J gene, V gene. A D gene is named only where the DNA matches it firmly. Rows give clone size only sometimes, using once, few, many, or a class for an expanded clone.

CASSYSSNSPLHF | TGTGCCAGCAGTTACTCGTCAAATTCACCCCTCCACTTT | - | - | TRBJ1-6 | TRBV6-5
CASSLATIEQFF | TGTGCCAGCAGTTTAGCGACGATTGAGCAGTTCTTC | few | - | TRBJ2-1 | TRBV12-3/TRBV12-4
CSAGGGGGSTDTQYF | TGCAGTGCCGGCGGAGGGGGAGGTAGCACAGATACGCAGTATTTT | - | - | TRBJ2-3 | TRBV20-1
CASSYGPSTGELFF | TGTGCCAGCAGTTACGGGCCCTCAACCGGGGAGCTGTTTTTT | - | - | TRBJ2-2 | TRBV6-5
CASSRGGIILSGNTIYF | TGCGCCAGCAGCCGAGGGGGGATAATCCTCTCTGGAAACACCATATATTTT | - | - | TRBJ1-3 | TRBV4-1
CASSDLVGQYF | TGTGCCAGCAGTGACCTTGTGGGGCAGTACTTC | - | - | TRBJ2-5 | TRBV2
CASSAQQFSGNTIYF | TGTGCCAGCAGTGCTCAACAGTTCTCTGGAAACACCATATATTTT | - | - | TRBJ1-3 | TRBV2
CASSLGSVSYNEQFF | TGCGCCAGCAGCTTGGGAAGTGTCTCCTACAATGAGCAGTTCTTC | many | - | TRBJ2-1 | TRBV5-1
CASSLDLATEAFF | TGTGCCAGCAGCTTAGATTTGGCCACTGAAGCTTTCTTT | many | - | TRBJ1-1 | TRBV7-9
CASSEDGGNYNEQFF | TGTGCCAGCAGTGAAGATGGGGGGAACTACAATGAGCAGTTCTTC | - | - | TRBJ2-1 | TRBV2
CATSGAQGNQPQHF | TGTGCCACCAGCGGAGCCCAGGGGAATCAGCCCCAGCATTTT | few | - | TRBJ1-5 | TRBV15
CASSRLQGSETQYF | TGCGCCAGCAGCCGGCTACAGGGTTCGGAGACCCAGTACTTC | few | - | TRBJ2-5 | TRBV5-1
CSVGAGGRGSYGYTF | TGCAGCGTTGGGGCAGGGGGTCGTGGTAGCTATGGCTACACCTTC | many | TRBD1 | TRBJ1-2 | TRBV29-1
CATSREAGSYEQYF | TGTGCCACCAGCAGGGAAGCGGGGTCCTACGAGCAGTACTTC | - | TRBD2 | TRBJ2-7 | TRBV15
CASSLLGRTEWYNEQFF | TGTGCCAGCAGTTTATTAGGGAGAACGGAATGGTACAATGAGCAGTTCTTC | few | - | TRBJ2-1 | TRBV27
CASSHGRVRRGYTF | TGTGCCAGCAGCCACGGGAGGGTCCGACGGGGCTACACCTTC | few | - | TRBJ1-2 | TRBV12-3/TRBV12-4
CASSQGATASRDTQYF | TGCGCCAGCAGCCAAGGCGCCACGGCGTCTAGAGATACGCAGTATTTT | - | - | TRBJ2-3 | TRBV4-3
CASSDPQGAETQYF | TGCGCCAGCAGCGACCCCCAGGGGGCGGAGACCCAGTACTTC | few | TRBD1 | TRBJ2-5 | TRBV5-1
CATSDTGTTTDTQYF | TGTGCCACCAGTGATACCGGGACTACCACAGATACGCAGTATTTT | - | TRBD2 | TRBJ2-3 | TRBV24-1
CSVGSVRGTGGPDTQYF | TGCAGCGTTGGCTCTGTTCGAGGGACAGGGGGCCCAGATACGCAGTATTTT | few | TRBD1 | TRBJ2-3 | TRBV29-1
CATSGAGQGRWSPDTQYF | TGTGCCACCAGTGGGGCCGGACAGGGGAGGTGGAGCCCGGATACGCAGTATTTT | - | TRBD1 | TRBJ2-3 | TRBV24-1
CASSSRTEAPLHF | TGTGCCAGCAGCTCCCGGACAGAGGCACCCCTCCACTTT | - | - | TRBJ1-6 | TRBV5-6
CASSSNGGGVSQYF | TGTGCCAGCAGTTCCAACGGTGGGGGGGTTTCGCAGTATTTT | - | TRBD2 | TRBJ2-3 | TRBV12-3/TRBV12-4
CASGPDRTNTEAFF | TGCGCCAGCGGACCTGACAGGACGAACACTGAAGCTTTCTTT | many | - | TRBJ1-1 | TRBV5-1
CASRTGGSSYEQYF | TGTGCCAGTAGAACAGGGGGGAGCTCCTACGAGCAGTACTTC | - | TRBD1 | TRBJ2-7 | TRBV19
CSVLDPGSPGDEQYF | TGCAGCGTCCTAGATCCAGGGTCTCCCGGGGACGAGCAGTACTTC | - | - | TRBJ2-7 | TRBV29-1
CASSLRGNPGRYGYTF | TGTGCCAGCAGTTTACGTGGAAACCCTGGGAGATATGGCTACACCTTC | few | - | TRBJ1-2 | TRBV28
CASSWNRGTQPQHF | TGTGCCAGCAGTTGGAACAGGGGGACTCAGCCCCAGCATTTT | - | TRBD1 | TRBJ1-5 | TRBV12-3/TRBV12-4
CASSLFGTGNEQYF | TGCGCCAGCAGCTTGTTCGGGACAGGGAACGAGCAGTACTTC | - | TRBD1 | TRBJ2-7 | TRBV5-1
CSVARDTTGELFF | TGCAGCGTTGCCAGGGACACCACCGGGGAGCTGTTTTTT | - | - | TRBJ2-2 | TRBV29-1
CASRYRGPRDTGELFF | TGCGCCAGCAGATACCGGGGCCCGAGGGACACCGGGGAGCTGTTTTTT | - | - | TRBJ2-2 | TRBV5-1
CASSLELEQYF | TGTGCCAGCAGCTTAGAACTCGAGCAGTACTTC | - | - | TRBJ2-7 | TRBV7-2
CASSLLDRETEAFF | TGTGCCAGTAGTTTATTAGACCGTGAAACTGAAGCTTTCTTT | many | - | TRBJ1-1 | TRBV19
CASRPRASSYNSPLHF | TGCGCCAGCCGCCCAAGGGCGTCCTCCTATAATTCACCCCTCCACTTT | few | - | TRBJ1-6 | TRBV4-1
CATSREGSGNTIYF | TGTGCCACCAGCAGAGAAGGCTCTGGAAACACCATATATTTT | - | - | TRBJ1-3 | TRBV15
CASSLRGHEQYF | TGTGCCAGCAGCTTACGGGGGCACGAGCAGTACTTC | few | - | TRBJ2-7 | TRBV7-2
CASSSKGYEQFF | TGTGCCAGCAGCAGTAAGGGGTATGAGCAGTTCTTC | - | - | TRBJ2-1 | TRBV28
CASSLLIDWTPLHF | TGTGCCAGCAGCTTACTTATTGATTGGACACCCCTCCACTTT | many | - | TRBJ1-6 | TRBV7-9
CASSLSPGVFQHF | TGTGCCAGCAGTTTATCGCCGGGGGTATTCCAGCATTTT | - | - | TRBJ1-5 | TRBV27
CSASSPGSQETQYF | TGCAGTGCTAGTTCTCCCGGGTCCCAAGAGACCCAGTACTTC | - | - | TRBJ2-5 | TRBV20-1
CASRQADNSPLHF | TGCGCCAGCCGTCAGGCGGATAATTCACCCCTCCACTTT | few | - | TRBJ1-6 | TRBV5-1
CASSQDRGYEKLFF | TGCGCCAGCAGCCAAGACAGGGGGTATGAAAAACTGTTTTTT | few | TRBD1 | TRBJ1-4 | TRBV4-3
CASSFNSPGANQPQHF | TGTGCCAGCAGCTTCAACTCTCCTGGGGCCAATCAGCCCCAGCATTTT | few | - | TRBJ1-5 | TRBV5-5
CSARDGLAGGNTQYF | TGCAGTGCTAGAGACGGACTAGCAGGAGGAAATACGCAGTATTTT | - | TRBD2 | TRBJ2-3 | TRBV20-1
CASSESSNTEAFF | TGTGCCAGCTCTGAGAGTTCGAACACTGAAGCTTTCTTT | few | - | TRBJ1-1 | TRBV18
CASRPGGNTGELFF | TGTGCCAGCAGACCGGGGGGGAACACCGGGGAGCTGTTTTTT | few | TRBD2 | TRBJ2-2 | TRBV7-3
CASSQDLVRGHEQYF | TGTGCCAGCAGCCAAGATCTTGTGCGGGGCCACGAGCAGTACTTC | - | - | TRBJ2-7 | TRBV3-1
CASSRETSRGETQYF | TGTGCCAGCAGTAGGGAGACTAGCAGGGGAGAGACCCAGTACTTC | - | - | TRBJ2-5 | TRBV9
CAWSVEVAVGELFF | TGTGCCTGGAGTGTAGAGGTAGCCGTCGGGGAGCTGTTTTTT | - | - | TRBJ2-2 | TRBV30
CASSGGWGQSYEQYF | TGTGCCAGCAGTGGGGGGTGGGGACAATCCTACGAGCAGTACTTC | few | - | TRBJ2-7 | TRBV27
CASSVPGQGNSPLHF | TGTGCCAGTAGTGTCCCGGGACAGGGAAATTCACCCCTCCACTTT | few | TRBD1 | TRBJ1-6 | TRBV19
CASSTTSGVQETQYF | TGTGCCAGTAGTACGACTAGCGGGGTTCAAGAGACCCAGTACTTC | few | TRBD2 | TRBJ2-5 | TRBV19
CASGYTAYQPQHF | TGTGCCAGCGGTTACACGGCGTATCAGCCCCAGCATTTT | many | - | TRBJ1-5 | TRBV6-2/TRBV6-3
CASSHSGRTDTQYF | TGCGCCAGCAGCCACTCTGGACGCACAGATACGCAGTATTTT | few | - | TRBJ2-3 | TRBV4-1
CASSRGTADGNTIYF | TGCGCCAGCAGCCGAGGGACCGCGGACGGAAACACCATATATTTT | - | - | TRBJ1-3 | TRBV4-1
CASSLQTGMNTEAFF | TGCGCCAGCAGCCTCCAGACGGGCATGAACACTGAAGCTTTCTTT | many | - | TRBJ1-1 | TRBV4-3
CASSFGFQQETQYF | TGTGCCAGCAGTTTCGGGTTTCAGCAAGAGACCCAGTACTTC | - | - | TRBJ2-5 | TRBV28